This is a list of T cell receptor beta chains from one sample in a study of OX40 agonist ivuxolimab in advanced cancers. Only in-frame clones appear in the TCRdb table, and some are missing; sequencing was by immunoSEQ multiplex PCR. The top ten clones hold approximately 9.1% of a sample with 74,000 or so clones, about 90% of them seen once. The source was CD4+ or CD8+ T cells sorted from blood, collected in a trial of the OX40 agonist ivuxolimab. All receptors come from an adult with an advanced solid tumor such as melanoma, head and neck, liver or kidney cancer. CDR3s include the opening cysteine and the closing phenylalanine or tryptophan. The order of the fields is V gene, clone size, D gene, J gene, CDR3 protein, CDR3 DNA. The D gene is left open where the match is weak. A clone size is listed for some rows: how often the clone was seen (once, few, many), or a class if it is expanded.

>TRBV2|-|-|TRBJ2-1
CASTLGTLLEQFF
TGTGCCAGCACCCTAGGGACTCTCCTTGAGCAGTTCTTC
>TRBV5-1|once|TRBD1|TRBJ1-6
CASSRQGDSPLHF
TGCGCCAGCAGTCGACAGGGTGATTCACCCCTCCACTTT
>TRBV20-1|-|-|TRBJ1-4
CSAGREKLFF
TGCAGTGCTGGCAGGGAAAAACTGTTTTTT
>TRBV5-4|-|TRBD1|TRBJ2-7
CASSLGQVGEQYF
TGTGCCAGCAGCTTAGGACAGGTGGGGGAGCAGTACTTC
>TRBV5-1|-|TRBD1|TRBJ1-4
CASSTGQGFEKLFF
TGCGCCAGCAGCACGGGACAGGGTTTTGAAAAACTGTTTTTT
>TRBV4-1|-|-|TRBJ1-4
CASRRSLITLNEKLFF
TGCGCCAGCCGTCGGAGTCTGATTACTCTTAATGAAAAACTGTTTTTT
>TRBV6-6|once|TRBD1|TRBJ1-5
CASSFPGTDNQPQHF
TGTGCCAGCAGCTTTCCCGGGACAGACAATCAGCCCCAGCATTTT
>TRBV11-2|-|-|TRBJ1-2
CASSRRGEVGYGYTF
TGTGCCAGCAGTCGCCGGGGGGAGGTGGGATATGGCTACACCTTC
>TRBV5-1|once|-|TRBJ2-4
CASSLGGGTLAKNIQYF
TGCGCCAGCAGCTTGGGAGGGGGAACACTAGCCAAAAACATTCAGTACTTC
>TRBV9|-|-|TRBJ1-4
CASSVGPNEKLFF
TGTGCCAGCAGCGTAGGGCCGAATGAAAAACTGTTTTTT
>TRBV4-2|-|-|TRBJ2-7
CASSPRSSVSSYEQYF
TGTGCCAGCAGTCCGAGGTCGTCGGTTAGCTCCTACGAGCAGTACTTC
>TRBV6-1|-|TRBD1|TRBJ1-1
CASRGQPVGGFQAFF
TGTGCCAGTCGGGGACAGCCTGTCGGGGGATTTCAAGCTTTCTTT
>TRBV7-9|-|TRBD2|TRBJ2-5
CASSGRTSGRVTSRTQYF
TGTGCCAGCAGCGGTAGGACTAGCGGGAGGGTCACGTCTCGGACCCAGTACTTC
>TRBV2|-|TRBD2|TRBJ2-5
CASSEWASGGEETQYF
TGTGCCAGCAGTGAATGGGCTAGCGGGGGGGAAGAGACCCAGTACTTC
>TRBV7-9|-|TRBD1|TRBJ2-1
CASSFTYLDRPAYNEQFF
TGTGCCAGCAGCTTTACCTATTTGGACAGGCCGGCCTACAATGAGCAGTTCTTC
>TRBV7-7|-|-|TRBJ1-5
CASSSTLLSGPSNQPQHF
TGTGCTAGCAGCTCAACCTTACTGTCGGGGCCTAGCAATCAGCCCCAGCATTTT
>TRBV5-1|-|-|TRBJ2-5
CASSFGTGETQYF
TGCGCCAGCAGCTTCGGGACTGGGGAGACCCAGTACTTC
>TRBV7-9|-|-|TRBJ1-4
CASSLLGGEEKLFF
TGTGCCAGCAGCTTATTAGGCGGGGAGGAAAAACTGTTTTTT
>TRBV15|-|TRBD1|TRBJ1-1
CATSRDRGVQAFF
TGTGCCACCAGCAGAGACAGGGGGGTACAAGCTTTCTTT
>TRBV12-5|-|-|TRBJ2-3
CASGLGSRFTSTDTQYF
TGTGCTAGTGGCCTTGGGTCCAGGTTTACCAGCACAGATACGCAGTATTTT
>TRBV6-6|-|-|TRBJ2-3
CASRRLTPDTQYF
TGTGCCAGCAGACGACTGACCCCGGATACGCAGTATTTT
>TRBV4-2|-|-|TRBJ1-5
CASSQDATGDGIGPQHF
TGTGCCAGCAGCCAAGATGCGACAGGAGATGGAATCGGCCCCCAGCATTTT
>TRBV5-1|-|-|TRBJ2-7
CASSLDNPYEQYF
TGCGCCAGCAGCTTGGACAACCCCTACGAGCAGTACTTC
>TRBV5-1|-|-|TRBJ2-7
CASSSGTRADEQYF
TGCGCCAGCAGCTCCGGGACACGAGCGGACGAGCAGTACTTC